The clone carrying this T cell receptor (beta chain) appeared a few times. Its antigen is undetermined. TCRdb re-derived calls from the 5' RACE reads in MiXCR, one entry per CDR3 protein. The sample has 350,000 to 550,000 distinct CDR3 sequences, roughly 27% seen once. The data are from a study of CD8 T cells in ankylosing spondylitis. V was pared by 0 bases and J by 7 bases, with 10 bases between. CDR1 LGHNA and CDR2 YNFKEQ come from the germline V gene. The CDR3 spans 14 residues. Points from the study as a whole: The study identified a TCR beta motif of eight highly homologous variants that appeared characteristic of ankylosing spondylitis blood. Relatively scarce in peripheral blood, disease-linked clones were CD8+. Reportedly, significant enrichment of disease-linked clones occurred in matched ankylosing spondylitis synovial fluid.

The sequenced sample consisted of blood, either unsorted or a sorted T cell fraction (not recorded which). The chain is built from TRBV4-2 and TRBJ2-1; no definite D call. This clonotype originated in a male donor with ankylosing spondylitis. The CDR3 region has the DNA TGTGCCAGCAGCCAAGATAGAGCGCAGAATGAGCAGTTCTTC. The encoded protein is CASSQDRAQNEQFF.